This T cell receptor beta chain stems from a study of CD8 T cells in Susac syndrome. Germline V gene lookup returns CDR1 MNHEY and CDR2 SVGAGI. V was shortened by 10 bases and J by 7 bases, with 16 bases between the two germline ends. The CDR3 spans 12 residues. An input of roughly 0.5 to 1 ug of RNA was subjected to reverse transcription using random hexamers. TCRdb called the immunoSEQ multiplex PCR reads again in MiXCR, with one record for every CDR3 protein. The repertoire holds about 160,000 distinct CDR3 sequences, with roughly 95% as singletons. This clonotype was observed a single time. Sequenced material: CD4+ T cells from PBMCs. The clonotype originates from a human donor with Susac syndrome. The chain is built from TRBV6-5 and TRBJ1-2; D unclear. CDR3 sequence reads: CATETRAFGYTF. CDR3 DNA: TGTGCCACCGAGACACGAGCCTTTGGCTACACCTTC.